This note documents a single TCR beta chain sequence. Methods used by the authors: Reference gene primers were amplified, and this amplification served to estimate nucleated cell counts. The table came from immunoSEQ multiplex PCR; TCRdb's copy has only in-frame clones and leaves some out. That table supplies the V and J calls and clone size; D and trimming were determined from the DNA. The table shows fewer than 200,000 clones, with about 80% occurring only once. The data are from a study of blood T cell repertoires in COVID-19. Cohorts were based on clinical histories the participants reported. The specimen sequenced was PBMCs or T cells enriched from blood (not recorded which). This sequence was found in a man aged 50-59 years who had recovered from COVID-19.

The CDR3 region has the DNA TGTGCCAGCACCGCGGGGGGTACAACCTACGAGCAGTACTTC. This sequence encodes CASTAGGTTYEQYF. This chain joins TRBV6-5 and TRBJ2-7; 8 bases are a match to TRBD2. The germline gives CDR1 MNHEY, CDR2 SVGAGI. The CDR3 length is 14 residues. With 7 bases clipped from V and 2 bases from J, the junction kept 7 bases outside the gene matches.